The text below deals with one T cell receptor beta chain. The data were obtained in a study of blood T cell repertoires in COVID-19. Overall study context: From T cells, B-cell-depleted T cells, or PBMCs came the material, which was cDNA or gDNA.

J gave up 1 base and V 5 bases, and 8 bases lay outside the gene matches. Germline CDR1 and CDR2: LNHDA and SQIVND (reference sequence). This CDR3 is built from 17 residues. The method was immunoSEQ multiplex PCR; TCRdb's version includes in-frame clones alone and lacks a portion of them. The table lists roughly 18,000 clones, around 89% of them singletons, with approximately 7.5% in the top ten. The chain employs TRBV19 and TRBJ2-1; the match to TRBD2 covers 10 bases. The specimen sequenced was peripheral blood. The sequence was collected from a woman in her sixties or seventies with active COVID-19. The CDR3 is CASSVYSGGSSYNEQFF. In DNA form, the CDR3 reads TGTGCCAGTAGTGTATATAGCGGGGGGTCTTCCTACAATGAGCAGTTCTTC.